The 21 T cell receptor beta chains presented below share a single source sample, sequenced in a study of cytomegalovirus exposure and HLA in healthy donors. PCR primers comprised 60 Vbeta and 13 Jbeta primers. Clones were read by immunoSEQ multiplex PCR, and TCRdb kept only the in-frame ones, dropping some. The table lists more than 40,000 clones. Sample: PBMCs. The receptors originated from a female donor in good health and CMV-seronegative.

The rearrangement uses TRBV11-3 and TRBJ1-1; 7 bases map to TRBD1. This CDR3 is built from 15 residues. Unmatched junction bases numbered 3, after V lost 1 base and J lost 1 base. CDR1 is SGHNT and CDR2 is YENEEA in the germline V gene. The CDR3 bases are TGTGCCAGCAGCTTAGTCGGGACAGCGAACACTGAAGCTTTCTTT. Translation: CASSLVGTANTEAFF. Filled out from reference TRBV11-3 and TRBJ1-1, the complete variable domain reads EAGVVQSPRYKIIEKKQPVAFWCNPISGHNTLYWYLQNLGQGPELLIRYENEEAVDDSQLPKDRFSAERLKGVDSTLKIQPAELGDSAVYLCASSLVGTANTEAFFGQGTRLTVV.

The V call is TRBV4-1, the J call TRBJ2-1; TRBD2 matches 7 bases. This CDR3 contains 16 residues. After removal of 0 bases from V and 6 bases from J, the junction contained 8 bases not matched to a gene. The germline V gene encodes CDR1 MGHRA and CDR2 YSYEKL. DNA for the CDR3: TGCGCCAGCAGCCAAGATCGGTCAGGGAGGGGCAATGAGCAGTTCTTC. Protein product: CASSQDRSGRGNEQFF.

A note on this clone: The sample has other DNA sequences that encode this CDR3 too. The chain links TRBV30 to TRBJ1-2, with 10 nucleotides matching TRBD1. This CDR3 spans 13 amino acids. Trimming took 3 bases from V and 3 from J; bases not matched to a gene: 1. Looked up from germline, CDR1 is GTSNPN and CDR2 is SVGIG (reference sequence). As DNA, the CDR3 is TGTGCCTGGAGCGGGACAGGGGACTATGGCTACACCTTC. Amino acid sequence: CAWSGTGDYGYTF.

The gene calls are TRBV4-3 and TRBJ2-7, with 7 bases identical to TRBD1. Germline CDR1 and CDR2: LGHNA and YSLEER. The ends lost 5 bases at V and 6 bases at J; junction bases unmatched: 7. The CDR3 length is 13 residues. In DNA, the CDR3 is TGCGCCAGCAGCGCCCGGACAGGACGCGAGCAGTACTTC. This codes for CASSARTGREQYF.

The chain combines TRBV18 with TRBJ1-1; no definite D call. V lost 1 base and J lost 0, with 15 bases in between. There are 17 residues in the CDR3. CDR1 and CDR2 from the germline V gene are KGHSH and LQKENI. Here the CDR3 DNA reads TGTGCCAGCTCACCACGGGGAGGAGGCCTCTTGAACACTGAAGCTTTCTTT. The encoded protein is CASSPRGGGLLNTEAFF.

The chain uses TRBV9 and TRBJ2-7; no definite D call. The length of the CDR3 is 13 residues. Trimming removed 4 bases at V and 5 bases at J, with 13 bases between. Germline V gene data show CDR1 as SGDLS and CDR2 as YYNGEE. The CDR3 DNA is TGTGCCAGCAGCCCAACCCTCGAGCACGAGCAGTACTTC. Encoded protein: CASSPTLEHEQYF.

The chain joins TRBV7-9 to TRBJ1-1, with 12 nucleotides matching TRBD1. The V gene's germline CDR1 is SEHNR and CDR2 FQNEAQ (reference sequence). The CDR3 has 14 amino acids. The J segment lost 11 bases and the V segment lost 5 bases, leaving 9 bases of the junction unmatched. The CDR3 region is CASSPGTGGGGAFF. In nucleotides, the CDR3 is TGTGCCAGCAGCCCAGGGACAGGGGGCGGGGGGGCTTTCTTT.

V gene TRBV6-5 combines with J gene TRBJ2-7; D possibly corresponds to TRBD1 (5 bases). CDR3 length: 14 residues. The V gene lost 6 bases and the J gene lost 5 bases, with 17 bases spanning the gap. Germline CDR1 is MNHEY and CDR2 is SVGAGI. CDR3 DNA sequence: TGTGCCAGCAGGGAGACAGATGCAAGGGACGAGCAGTACTTC. The encoded protein is CASRETDARDEQYF.

The chain joins TRBV29-1 to TRBJ1-6, with unresolved D. Germline V gene lookup returns CDR1 SQVTM and CDR2 ANQGSEA. The CDR3 consists of 15 residues. Trimming pared 4 bases from V and 6 bases from J, leaving 16 bases between. CDR3 amino acids: CSVALGGKSNSPLHF. CDR3 sequence (DNA): TGCAGCGTTGCCCTGGGAGGCAAGTCTAATTCACCCCTCCACTTT.

The chain recombines TRBV30 with TRBJ2-1; D is uncertain. There are 14 residues in the CDR3. Deletions cut 0 bases from V and 0 bases from J, with 6 bases between. Germline V CDR1 and CDR2: GTSNPN, SVGIG (reference sequence). The CDR3: CAWSVRSSYNEQFF. CDR3 bases: TGTGCCTGGAGTGTACGGAGCTCCTACAATGAGCAGTTCTTC.

The gene calls are TRBV4-2 and TRBJ1-1, with D possibly TRBD1 on 5 matching bases. V was trimmed by 4 bases and J by 4 bases, leaving 13 bases between them. Per the germline V gene, CDR1 is LGHNA and CDR2 is YNFKEQ. The CDR3 is 14 residues long. CDR3 loop: CASSLGGVGTEAFF. CDR3 bases: TGTGCCAGCAGCCTCGGAGGGGTTGGCACTGAAGCTTTCTTT.

This sequence joins TRBV4-3 and TRBJ1-4; TRBD1 aligns across 8 bases. This CDR3 region has 15 residues. Unmatched junction bases numbered 4, after V lost 3 bases and J lost 4 bases. Germline-derived CDR1 and CDR2 are LGHNA and YSLEER. CDR3 sequence reads: CASSQAGGGNEKLFF. CDR3 DNA: TGCGCCAGCAGCCAGGCAGGGGGCGGTAATGAAAAACTGTTTTTT.

V is TRBV6-5 and J is TRBJ2-7; D call uncertain. V lost 8 bases and J lost 4, with 12 bases in between. Germline CDR1 is MNHEY and CDR2 is SVGAGI. This CDR3 contains 12 residues. CDR3 nucleotides: TGTGCCAGCTATTCAGAAGCGTACGAGCAGTACTTC. Its protein product is CASYSEAYEQYF.

V is TRBV15 and J is TRBJ1-1, with D perhaps matching TRBD1 (6 bases). The V and J ends lost 4 bases and 5 bases respectively, with 11 bases between them. There are 13 residues in the CDR3. The V gene's germline CDR1 is LNHNV and CDR2 YYDKDF (reference sequence). This chain's CDR3 is CATSTQGITEAFF. In DNA, the CDR3 is TGTGCCACCAGCACACAGGGTATTACTGAAGCTTTCTTT.

The V and J genes are TRBV6-5 and TRBJ1-3, with 9 bases aligning to TRBD1. Germline V CDR1 and CDR2: MNHEY, SVGAGI. J was trimmed by 4 bases and V by 3 bases; bases with no gene match: 7. The CDR3 loop spans 16 amino acids. CDR3 loop: CASSYSSGTGGNTIYF. The DNA of the CDR3 is TGTGCCAGCAGTTATTCTTCGGGGACAGGGGGAAACACCATATATTTT.

The chain couples TRBV4-1 to TRBJ2-7, with D possibly being TRBD2 (6 bases). Trimming cost V 2 bases and J 2 bases, with 13 bases left between them. The CDR3 has 15 amino acids. Germline CDR1 and CDR2: MGHRA and YSYEKL. The CDR3 region is CASSQPGGSAYEQYF. CDR3 DNA: TGCGCCAGCAGCCAACCCGGAGGGAGCGCCTACGAGCAGTACTTC.

CDR3 nucleotide sequence: TGCGCCAGCAGCTTGAATTTTCAGGGGGCGGCTGGGGCCAACGTCCTGACTTTC. Amino acids: CASSLNFQGAAGANVLTF. This chain links TRBV5-1 with TRBJ2-6; 8 bases are shared with TRBD1. From germline, CDR1 is SGHRS and CDR2 YFSETQ. There are 18 residues in the CDR3. V was clipped by 1 base and J by 2 bases; unmatched bases: 8.

As concerns this clone: One end of the junction fails to match germline, which may point to a read error. This chain joins TRBV25-1 and TRBJ1-5; D unresolved. The CDR3 runs 12 residues. Germline assignment: CDR1 MGHDK and CDR2 SYGVNS. The CDR3 reads CASSVDGQHQHF. DNA for the CDR3: TGTGCCAGCAGTGTCGATGGGCAGCACCAGCATTTT.

The chain couples TRBV6-6 to TRBJ1-1; TRBD1 aligns across 7 bases. The CDR3 covers 15 residues. CDR1 and CDR2 from the germline V gene are MNHNY and SVGAGI (reference sequence). The V and J ends lost 5 bases and 7 bases, in that order; junction bases with no gene match: 13. This CDR3 reads CASSPRTGGTNEAFF. The CDR3 DNA sequence: TGTGCCAGCAGTCCCCGGACAGGAGGAACCAATGAAGCTTTCTTT.

The CDR3 bases are TGTGCCAGCAGTGAGAGAGGCAAAAACATTCAGTACTTC. Its translation: CASSERGKNIQYF. The chain links TRBV6-1 to TRBJ2-4; D remains unclear. The ends were cut back, 3 bases at V and 3 bases at J, with 6 bases in the middle. This CDR3 has 13 residues. Germline-derived CDR1 and CDR2 are MNHNS and SASEGT.

The V call is TRBV11-3, the J call TRBJ2-1, with 7 bases that match TRBD2. There are 14 residues in the CDR3. Trimming removed 7 bases from V and 8 bases from J; junction bases left unmatched: 11. Per germline, CDR1 SGHNT and CDR2 YENEEA. This CDR3 is CASKLEGGPYEQFF. Written as DNA, the CDR3 is TGTGCCAGCAAGCTAGAGGGAGGGCCGTATGAGCAGTTCTTC.